This TCR beta chain was identified in a study of beta chain features in type 1 diabetes. Study overall: The samples had approximately 110 million sorted cells examined in all. Overall study findings and caveats: TCRB rearrangement may or may not be influenced by HLA type; here this remained unresolved. TCRB CDR3s were moderately but significantly shorter in Type 1 diabetes patients in all four CD4+ subsets.

Between the trimmed V and J ends, which lost 0 bases and 2 bases, there was a span of 14 bases. Germline V CDR1 and CDR2: SGDLS, YYNGEE. This CDR3 spans 16 amino acids. The whole isolated RNA underwent reverse transcription, so sequencing captured expressed TCRB transcripts. Assay used: immunoSEQ multiplex PCR; TCRdb lists only in-frame clones, some missing. Altogether about 240,000 clones are present, approximately 15% being singletons, with the ten largest covering about 0.018%. A word on this clone: Its antigen is still unknown.

This clonotype originated in a man aged 30-40 years with type 1 diabetes. Input material: naive CD4+ T cells from blood. V usage is TRBV9 and J usage is TRBJ2-5; possibly TRBD1 for D (5 bases). DNA for the CDR3: TGTGCCAGCAGCGTAGCGGCAGGGCGATTGCAAGAGACCCAGTACTTC. Translated: CASSVAAGRLQETQYF. Drawing the rest from reference TRBV9 and TRBJ2-5, the complete variable domain is DSGVTQTPKHLITATGQRVTLRCSPRSGDLSVYWYQQSLDQGLQFLIQYYNGEERAKGNILERFSAQQFPDLHSELNLSSLELGDSALYFCASSVAAGRLQETQYFGPGTRLLVL.